Included here is one T cell receptor beta chain sequence, with context. Its antigen remains undetermined. Per-nucleotide qualities are absent, and no much larger clonotype sits a single base away. Donors were 40 or so systemically healthy Caucasian individuals from Russia aged 6 to 90 years. Each donor gave around 9.5 milliliters of peripheral blood, collected into EDTA-treated Vacutainer tubes. PBMCs were isolated by Ficoll-Paque density-gradient centrifugation, with at least 7 million obtained per sample. Total RNA, at least 6 micrograms per sample, was extracted from PBMCs with Trizol reagent. For every donor, an aliquot of PBMCs went through flow cytometry to measure the percentages of naive CD45RAhigh/CD27high T cells. This sample stems from a study of blood T cells in healthy people across ages (dated by TCRdb to about 2015). Notes on the research overall: In model experiments, template switching captured roughly one uniquely barcoded TCR beta cDNA molecule for every two T cells. To avoid experimental bias, donors of different ages were randomly spread across the sequencing lanes. Two additional independent replicas of 1 million unique cDNA reads from the same blood draw were analyzed for two donors (one aged 18 to 30 and one aged 80 or older). To track age-related changes in TCR beta repertoire diversity, the study relied on deep sequencing normalized with unique cDNA molecular identifiers. The donors were divided into four age groups: young (average roughly 17 years), middle-aged (roughly 42), aged (62) and long-lived (about 90).

The receptor library was made with 5' RACE. The sequencing machine was an Illumina HiSeq 2500. A second PCR of about 6 to 11 cycles was run with a J-beta primer mix and a sample-barcoded 5' primer. A template-switch 5' adaptor carrying 12 random nucleotides introduced a unique molecular identifier onto each TCR beta cDNA molecule. Each sample yielded at least 2.5 million CDR3-containing paired-end reads. First-strand cDNA was synthesized from all RNA with the Mint cDNA synthesis kit, primed by a TRBC-specific oligonucleotide. All cDNA was treated with uracil-DNA glycosylase and then went through a first 18-cycle PCR with the universal primers M1SS and BC2_uni_R. Under the source paper's analysis protocol: For normalization, 1 million high-quality reads were randomly selected from each sample, with every read carrying a distinct molecular identifier. Instead of being binned into consensus sequences, reads with shared molecular identifiers were discarded. CDR3 identification, clonotype clustering and error correction used MiTCR with a Q25 quality threshold and the strictest error-elimination algorithm. Lower-bound total TCR beta diversity was estimated with a nonparametric unseen species model using Euler transformation. TCRdb took the public reads, trimmed them with fastp at Q25, ran MiXCR for clone calling and kept in-frame beta chains. Rows are combined by CDR3 protein, so each entry shows the most common genes and DNA. These V and J calls rely on TCRdb rather than the paper's analysis. The sample contains roughly 800,000 distinct CDR3 sequences, about 37% of them found a single time. The leading ten clones occupy over 10% of the sample.

The CDR3 spans 12 residues, from the cysteine through the phenylalanine. CDR3 DNA only is kept here, 36 bases in frame from base 1. CDR1 MDHEN and CDR2 SYDVKM are derived from the germline V gene. The junction carries 17 bases between V and J, which are trimmed by 7 bases and 11 bases respectively. General findings and caveats noted by the study authors: Since profiling was done on bulk unsorted PBMCs, naive and antigen-experienced compartments could not be conclusively compared. Donor CMV infection status was unknown, potentially confounding age-related changes in expanded clonotypes. Compared with the aged group, the long-lived group had more naive CD4+ T cells, fewer expanded clones and increased TCR diversity, suggesting age selection. Observed TCR beta diversity correlated strongly with the percentage of naive T cells measured by flow cytometry. Estimates of total diversity based on one million sequenced T cells were considered lower bounds and underestimates. Observed TCR beta diversity per million T cells fell roughly linearly with age, and a significant reduction was already apparent by age approximately 40.

Specimen: blood. The rearrangement combines TRBV28 with TRBJ1-1; too little of a D gene remains to name it. The sequence came from a man aged 18 to 30 in good health. The CDR3 protein is CASIESRDRAFF. The bases are TGTGCCAGCATAGAGAGTCGAGATCGCGCTTTCTTT.